This entry lists 4 T cell receptor beta chains sequenced from one sample in a study of blood T cells in healthy people across ages. Combining a sample-barcoded 5' primer with a J-beta primer mix, a second PCR ran for 7 to 11 cycles. TCRdb re-derived calls from the 5' RACE reads in MiXCR, one entry per CDR3 protein. The sample has hundreds of thousands of distinct CDR3 sequences, around 50% seen once. The sample taken for sequencing was blood. The origin of the receptors is a man aged 40-49 years in good health.

The rearrangement uses TRBV4-2 and TRBJ2-1, with 9 bases identical to TRBD2. J gave up 0 bases and V 5 bases, and 14 bases lay outside the gene matches. This CDR3 has 19 residues. Germline lookup yields CDR1 LGHNA and CDR2 YNFKEQ. CDR3 sequence (DNA): TGTGCCAGCAGCAAAGTGGCAGCGGGGGGACTTAGCTCCTACAATGAGCAGTTCTTC. Protein sequence: CASSKVAAGGLSSYNEQFF.

The gene calls are TRBV20-1 and TRBJ2-5; D unclear. The DNA end lines up better with TRBJ2-7; the J call may be wrong. Germline V gene data show CDR1 as DFQATT and CDR2 as SNEGSKA (reference sequence). The CDR3 loop spans 14 amino acids. The CDR3 DNA follows: TGCAGTGCTAGAGGTCTACAGTTCAACTACGAGCAGTACTTC. Its translation: CSARGLQFNYEQYF.

This clonotype was seen more than once but under ten times. The chain employs TRBV5-1 and TRBJ2-6, with D unresolved. The V gene lost 2 bases and the J gene lost 0 bases, with 6 bases spanning the gap. Per germline, CDR1 SGHRS and CDR2 YFSETQ. This CDR3 spans 15 amino acids. The CDR3 is CASSLQLSGANVLTF. CDR3 bases: TGCGCCAGCAGCTTACAGCTCTCTGGGGCCAACGTCCTGACTTTC.

The chain carries TRBV12-3 or TRBV12-4 and TRBJ1-2; 7 positions match TRBD1. The CDR3 loop spans 15 amino acids. V dropped 4 bases and J dropped 8; count of bases not matched to a gene: 13. For the CDR3, the DNA is TGTGCCAGCAGTTCCCTACAAGGGGGCGCGTGGGGCTACACCTTC. Translation gives CASSSLQGGAWGYTF.